Presented here are 21 T cell receptor beta chains from one specimen sequenced in a study of shared T cell receptors in the human thymus (dated by TCRdb to 2020 to 2023). Receptors were amplified or captured by the immunoSEQ multiplex PCR assay. This immuneACCESS table, as held by TCRdb, lists in-frame sequences with V and J called but not all clones. Of the missing ones, under half trace to an unresolved V gene in checked studies; the others have no known cause. For this sample the table gives 600,000 to 900,000 clones, of which approximately 85% were detected only once. More than 0.008% of the sample goes to the ten largest clones. Another study also made use of these data, one on human thymus T cells.

The sequencing input was thymocytes. The receptor set was obtained from a girl under two years old with a congenital heart defect. Donor details come from another sample of the same person, matched by shared clones.

This chain links TRBV6-5 with TRBJ2-1; TRBD2 matches at 10 bases. Looked up from germline, CDR1 is MNHEY and CDR2 is SVGAGI. After removal of 5 bases from V and 6 bases from J, the junction contained 7 bases not matched to a gene. The CDR3 is made up of 15 amino acids. The CDR3 nucleotides read TGTGCCAGCAGTCAAACCGGGACTAGCGTCAATGAGCAGTTCTTC. It translates to CASSQTGTSVNEQFF.

This clone was observed once. The CDR3 sequence: CASSGLAVSYNEQFF. Written as DNA, the CDR3 is TGTGCCAGCAGCGGACTAGCGGTGTCCTACAATGAGCAGTTCTTC. The chain uses TRBV2 and TRBJ2-1; 10 bases are a match to TRBD2. Trimming removed 6 bases from V and 1 base from J; junction bases left unmatched: 3. The CDR3 length is 15 residues. CDR1 and CDR2 (germline): SNHLY, FYNNEI. Filled out from reference TRBV2 and TRBJ2-1, the complete variable domain reads EPEVTQTPSHQVTQMGQEVILRCVPISNHLYFYWYRQILGQKVEFLVSFYNNEISEKSEIFDDQFSVERPDGSNFTLKIRSTKLEDSAMYFCASSGLAVSYNEQFFGPGTRLTVL.

The V gene is TRBV9, the J gene TRBJ1-6; the D gene is possibly TRBD1 (5 bases). The CDR3 covers 18 residues. V lost 3 bases and J lost 0, with 16 bases in between. Germline V gives CDR1 SGDLS, CDR2 YYNGEE. CDR3 DNA: TGTGCCAGCAGCGCGACAGTACTTGGCCGCTCCTATAATTCACCCCTCCACTTT. It codes for CASSATVLGRSYNSPLHF.

The V gene is TRBV2, the J gene TRBJ2-1; 9 bases match TRBD2. Trimming took 3 bases from V and 2 from J; bases not matched to a gene: 8. CDR1 SNHLY and CDR2 FYNNEI come from the germline V gene. The CDR3 spans 17 residues. CDR3 protein: CASSELSGGFPYNEQFF. DNA for the CDR3: TGTGCCAGCAGTGAGCTTAGCGGGGGATTCCCCTACAATGAGCAGTTCTTC. Based on the CDR3 plus reference TRBV2 and TRBJ2-1, the full variable domain is EPEVTQTPSHQVTQMGQEVILRCVPISNHLYFYWYRQILGQKVEFLVSFYNNEISEKSEIFDDQFSVERPDGSNFTLKIRSTKLEDSAMYFCASSELSGGFPYNEQFFGPGTRLTVL.

The chain couples TRBV25-1 to TRBJ2-3, with TRBD2 matching over 9 bases. The CDR3 spans 17 residues. CDR1 and CDR2 from the germline V gene are MGHDK and SYGVNS. With 4 bases clipped from V and 2 bases from J, the junction kept 10 bases outside the gene matches. CDR3 residues: CASSGTETSGLTDTQYF. The CDR3 coding sequence is TGTGCCAGCAGTGGGACCGAGACTAGCGGACTCACAGATACGCAGTATTTT.

This clone showed up just once. Sequence at one end of the junction differs from germline and may be a read error. CDR3 sequence reads: CATSRSGYNEQFF. CDR3 DNA: TGTGCCACCAGCCGCTCCGGGTACAATGAGCAGTTCTTC. The chain joins TRBV5-4 to TRBJ2-1, with unresolved D. The germline gives CDR1 SGHNT, CDR2 YYREEE (reference sequence). The CDR3 has 13 residues.

This chain joins TRBV9 and TRBJ2-3; D is ambiguous. Trimming took off 2 bases at V and 6 bases at J, with 7 bases between the two ends. Germline-derived CDR1 and CDR2 are SGDLS and YYNGEE. The CDR3 spans 12 residues. The CDR3 coding sequence is TGTGCCAGCAGCGTTCACCGGGATACGCAGTATTTT. As protein: CASSVHRDTQYF. Full variable domain (outside the CDR3, taken from reference TRBV9 and TRBJ2-3): DSGVTQTPKHLITATGQRVTLRCSPRSGDLSVYWYQQSLDQGLQFLIQYYNGEERAKGNILERFSAQQFPDLHSELNLSSLELGDSALYFCASSVHRDTQYFGPGTRLTVL.

The chain joins TRBV28 to TRBJ1-5; a possible D gene is TRBD1 (5 bases). The germline CDR1 and CDR2 sequences are MDHEN and SYDVKM. Trimming removed 6 bases from V and 0 bases from J, with 15 bases in between. The CDR3 has 16 amino acids. CDR3 in amino acids: CASSPPQGGSNQPQHF. CDR3 nucleotides: TGTGCCAGCAGCCCTCCGCAGGGAGGTAGCAATCAGCCCCAGCATTTT.

The rearrangement uses TRBV28 and TRBJ2-1; 12 nucleotides line up with TRBD2. With V trimmed by 5 bases and J by 3 bases, 8 bases remained unmatched. CDR1 MDHEN and CDR2 SYDVKM come from the germline V gene. The length of the CDR3 is 17 residues. CDR3 in amino acids: CASSPKTTSGGYNEQFF. For the CDR3, the DNA is TGTGCCAGCAGTCCGAAAACGACTAGCGGGGGCTACAATGAGCAGTTCTTC.

The chain recombines TRBV28 with TRBJ1-2, with D possibly being TRBD1 (6 bases). The CDR3 has 15 amino acids. V gave up 2 bases and J gave up 4 bases, with 14 bases separating them. Germline V gene lookup returns CDR1 MDHEN and CDR2 SYDVKM. The CDR3 reads CASSLRGGMGYGYTF. CDR3 in DNA: TGTGCCAGCAGTTTAAGGGGGGGTATGGGCTATGGCTACACCTTC.

The chain links TRBV27 to TRBJ2-3, with 14 bases that match TRBD2. This CDR3 region has 19 residues. CDR1 and CDR2 (germline): MNHEY, SMNVEV (reference sequence). V was pared by 3 bases and J by 0 bases, with 8 bases of the junction left unmatched. The CDR3 nucleotides are TGTGCCAGCAGTTTGACTAGCGGGGGGGGTATAATTAGCACAGATACGCAGTATTTT. This encodes CASSLTSGGGIISTDTQYF.

The chain has TRBV4-1 and TRBJ2-2; D is uncertain. Germline values: CDR1 MGHRA, CDR2 YSYEKL. V was cut by 4 bases and J by 6 bases, with 15 bases left in between. The CDR3 runs to 15 residues. CDR3 region: CASSPLGPPPGELFF. Written as DNA, the CDR3 is TGCGCCAGCAGCCCTCTAGGTCCCCCACCCGGGGAGCTGTTTTTT.

J is TRBJ1-1 and V is TRBV5-4; 8 nucleotides agree with TRBD1. The CDR3 extends over 17 amino acids. V lost 0 bases, J lost 1 base, and 8 bases stayed unmatched. Germline V gene sequence: CDR1 SGHNT, CDR2 YYREEE (reference sequence). The CDR3 reads CASSLAVLTGGNTEAFF. CDR3 DNA: TGTGCCAGCAGCTTGGCAGTTCTAACAGGGGGGAACACTGAAGCTTTCTTT.

This chain joins TRBV9 and TRBJ1-4, with D maybe TRBD1 (6 bases). Per the germline V gene, CDR1 is SGDLS and CDR2 is YYNGEE. Trimming stripped 0 bases from V and 10 bases from J, with 31 bases between. This CDR3 comprises 20 residues. CDR3 bases: TGTGCCAGCAGCGTAGATGAGGGCTGCCTACAGGACAGCAACGCCTCAAAACTGTTTTTT. Translation gives CASSVDEGCLQDSNASKLFF.

The genes are TRBV5-1 and TRBJ2-2; TRBD2 aligns across 13 bases. V shed 4 bases and J 5 bases; nucleotides not matched to a gene: 11. CDR1 is SGHRS, CDR2 YFSETQ, per germline. The CDR3 is 18 amino acids. Here the CDR3 DNA reads TGCGCCAGCAGCCCCCTGGTCCCGGGACTAGCGGGGACCGGGGAGCTGTTTTTT. It specifies CASSPLVPGLAGTGELFF. Variable domain in full (rest from reference TRBV5-1 and TRBJ2-2): KAGVTQTPRYLIKTRGQQVTLSCSPISGHRSVSWYQQTPGQGLQFLFEYFSETQRNKGNFPGRFSGRQFSNSRSEMNVSTLELGDSALYLCASSPLVPGLAGTGELFFGEGSRLTVL.

This clone is a singleton in its sample. J is TRBJ1-2 and V is TRBV11-2, with 8 bases identical to TRBD1. Germline V gene data show CDR1 as SGHAT and CDR2 as FQNNGV. CDR3 size: 15 residues. V dropped 3 bases and J dropped 7; count of bases not matched to a gene: 10. The CDR3 coding sequence is TGTGCCAGCAGCTTCGAATCACAGGGGGTGGGTGGCTACACCTTC. It encodes CASSFESQGVGGYTF.

This chain joins TRBV20-1 and TRBJ1-2, with D maybe TRBD1 (6 bases). Trimming cost V 2 bases and J 6 bases, with 7 bases left between them. The CDR3 contains 11 residues. Looked up from germline, CDR1 is DFQATT and CDR2 is SNEGSKA (reference sequence). For the CDR3, the DNA is TGCAGTGCTAGACAGGGGAATGGCTACACCTTC. Protein product: CSARQGNGYTF.

This clone was found once. This sequence joins TRBV5-1 and TRBJ2-2; 10 nucleotides match TRBD2. Germline V gene lookup returns CDR1 SGHRS and CDR2 YFSETQ. The V gene end was trimmed by 0 bases and the J gene end by 7 bases; junction bases not matched to a gene: 9. The CDR3 contains 17 residues. Here the CDR3 DNA reads TGCGCCAGCAGCTTGGTGGCTAGCGGGGGACTGAGCGGGGAGCTGTTTTTT. Its protein is CASSLVASGGLSGELFF.

This chain joins TRBV5-6 and TRBJ1-1; D is unresolved. This CDR3 has 17 amino acids. The V gene lost 0 bases and the J gene lost 8 bases, with 23 bases spanning the gap. From germline, CDR1 is SGHDT and CDR2 YYEEEE. DNA for the CDR3: TGTGCCAGCAGCTTGGCCTTTGTTGTAGGTGAGGGATCCGAAGCTTTCTTT. Amino acid sequence: CASSLAFVVGEGSEAFF.

The chain recombines TRBV10-3 with TRBJ1-6, with D perhaps matching TRBD1 (6 bases). The V gene lost 6 bases and the J gene lost 6 bases, with 15 bases spanning the gap. The CDR3 loop spans 15 amino acids. The germline V gene has CDR1 ENHRY and CDR2 SYGVKD. CDR3 region: CAISEGQGPNSPLHF. The CDR3 nucleotides are TGTGCCATCAGCGAGGGACAAGGACCTAATTCACCCCTCCACTTT.

The V and J genes are TRBV7-9 and TRBJ2-5, with 9 bases aligning to TRBD1. Unmatched junction bases numbered 9, after V lost 8 bases and J lost 5 bases. Per the germline V gene, CDR1 is SEHNR and CDR2 is FQNEAQ (reference sequence). The length of the CDR3 is 14 residues. The CDR3 here is CASCRRGQGETQYF. The DNA for the CDR3 is TGTGCCAGCTGTAGGAGGGGACAGGGCGAGACCCAGTACTTC.